This T cell receptor beta chain was captured in a study of blood T cell repertoires in COVID-19 (dated by TCRdb to between 2020 and 2021). About the investigation overall: The collaborator samples originated in the United States, Italy and Spain and spanned the acute and convalescent phases of COVID-19. The sample metadata nearly always contained a de-identified subject ID, COVID-19 status, age in years and sex. The repertoires were released in a freely available public database intended as a resource for research on the immune response to SARS-CoV-2. Samples came from the ongoing ImmuneRACE study (first 160 participants) plus 1,254 subjects from 6 global collaborators. Deeply sampled blood TCRbeta repertoires from subjects exposed to, actively infected with, or recovered from COVID-19 were included in the dataset. Where available, HLA class I and class II types were taken from metadata supplied by the sample provider and were not determined by assay-based typing. The prospective study material was composed of cDNA or gDNA derived from T cells, B-cell-depleted T cells, or PBMCs.

Points the paper makes about the study in general: Clinical and demographic metadata were provided uncurated, with the amount varying by source and participant.

TCRbeta CDR3 regions were amplified from genomic DNA using the immunoSEQ Assay, a bias-controlled multiplex PCR. The paper's processing steps were these. Nucleated cell counts per sample were estimated from amplification of reference gene primers within the assay. To quantify the absolute abundance of each unique TCRbeta CDR3 rearrangement, sequence reads were collapsed and filtered. Productive Simpson clonality was computed per sample as the square root of Simpson's diversity index over productive rearrangements. What TCRdb holds here is the immuneACCESS table cut down to in-frame rearrangements. Part of the clones is not present; checked against another copy, under half of the missing clones reflect an unresolved V gene, and the others are unexplained. For V, J and clone size, that table is used; D and trimming come from the DNA. In all, the sample holds roughly 100,000 clones, and about 90% of those were seen once. The ten largest account for around 4.4% of the sample.

The collaborating institutions used their own protocols to collect whole blood in K2EDTA tubes. Collaborator samples were shipped for TCRbeta analysis as frozen whole blood, isolated PBMCs, or DNA extracted from either sample type. Notes on this clone: The antigen it recognizes is unknown. Per-base qualities were not stored, and no clone one base away is much larger.

V is reduced by 0 bases and J by 1 base, leaving a spacing of 8 bases between them. The CDR3 runs 15 amino acids, cysteine and phenylalanine included. Just CDR3 DNA is preserved here, 45 bases in frame from base 1. Via the germline V gene, CDR1 is SGHDT and CDR2 YYEEEE. The sequence was collected from a man aged 18 to 29 with acute or convalescent COVID-19. Sequencing was carried out using peripheral blood. The chain links TRBV5-6 with TRBJ1-3; no D segment can be confidently identified. The encoded CDR3 is CASSLDWESGNTIYF. The nucleotide sequence reads TGTGCCAGCAGCTTGGATTGGGAGTCTGGAAACACCATATATTTT.